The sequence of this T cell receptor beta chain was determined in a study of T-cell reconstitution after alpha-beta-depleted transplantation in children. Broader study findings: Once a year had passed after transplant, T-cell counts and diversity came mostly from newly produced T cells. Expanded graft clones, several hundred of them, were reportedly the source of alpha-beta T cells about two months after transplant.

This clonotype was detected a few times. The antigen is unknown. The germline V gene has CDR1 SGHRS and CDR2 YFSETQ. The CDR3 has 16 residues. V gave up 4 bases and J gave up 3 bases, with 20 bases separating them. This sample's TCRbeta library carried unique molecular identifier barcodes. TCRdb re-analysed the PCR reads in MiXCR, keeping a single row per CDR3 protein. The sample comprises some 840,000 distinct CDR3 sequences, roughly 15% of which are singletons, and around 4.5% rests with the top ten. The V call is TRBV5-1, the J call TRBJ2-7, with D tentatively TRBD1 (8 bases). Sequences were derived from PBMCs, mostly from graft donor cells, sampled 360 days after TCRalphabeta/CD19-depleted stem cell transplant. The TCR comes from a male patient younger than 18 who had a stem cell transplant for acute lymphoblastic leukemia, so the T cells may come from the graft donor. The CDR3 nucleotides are TGCGCCAGCAGCGCAACCCCGCGGGGGACAGGCTACGAGCAGTACTTC. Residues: CASSATPRGTGYEQYF.